This T cell receptor beta chain was found in a study of PD-1 blockade in classical Hodgkin lymphoma. Turning to the study itself: Nivolumab dosing for patients was 3 mg/kg, administered intravenously every 2 weeks. Study-wide results and limits: Repertoire differences lack defined causes, possibly disease activity or prior therapy.

The time point is: cycle 4 day 1 (C4D1), after more than five weeks of nivolumab. Each patient's relapse followed autologous stem cell transplantation, and brentuximab vedotin exposure varied. Profiling relied on immunoSEQ multiplex PCR, and the TCRdb table lists in-frame clones only, not all of them. The sample holds around 100,000 clones, over 75% seen once. The CDR3 loop spans 15 amino acids. The V gene lost 4 bases and the J gene lost 2 bases, with 13 bases spanning the gap. Germline lookup yields CDR1 SGDLS and CDR2 YYNGEE. This clone has a single count. Its target is not known. Sample: peripheral blood mononuclear cells (PBMCs), taken before the fourth cycle of nivolumab. This sequence was found in a human donor with classical Hodgkin lymphoma. The rearrangement uses TRBV9 and TRBJ1-3; possibly TRBD1 for D (5 bases). This CDR3 is CASSQPGGAGNTIYF. The CDR3 bases are TGTGCCAGCAGCCAACCGGGGGGGGCTGGAAACACCATATATTTT.